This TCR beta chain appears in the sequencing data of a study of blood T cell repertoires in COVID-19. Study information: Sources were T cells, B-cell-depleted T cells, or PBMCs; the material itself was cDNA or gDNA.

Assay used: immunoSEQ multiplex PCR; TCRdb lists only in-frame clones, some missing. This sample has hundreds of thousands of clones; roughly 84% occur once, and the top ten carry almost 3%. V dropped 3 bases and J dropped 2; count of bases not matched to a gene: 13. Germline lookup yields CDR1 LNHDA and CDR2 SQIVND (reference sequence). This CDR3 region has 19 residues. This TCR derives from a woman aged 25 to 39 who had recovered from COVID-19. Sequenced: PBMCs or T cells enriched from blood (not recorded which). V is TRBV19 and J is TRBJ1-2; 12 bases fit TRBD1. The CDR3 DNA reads TGTGCCAGTAGTATTTCGACCCGGGACAGGGGGCCCCACAACTATGGCTACACCTTC. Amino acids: CASSISTRDRGPHNYGYTF.